Each of the 9 T cell receptor beta chains below was sequenced from the same sample in a study of cytomegalovirus exposure and HLA in healthy donors. TCRdb's copy holds only in-frame clones and misses some; the assay was immunoSEQ multiplex PCR. The sample includes about 330,000 clones, 75% to 90% of them seen just once. The sample was PBMCs. Source of these receptors: a woman aged 25 to 39 in good health and CMV-seropositive.

This clone came up once. The chain recombines TRBV5-4 with TRBJ2-5; no definite D call. The ends were cut back, 0 bases at V and 5 bases at J, with 11 bases in the middle. This CDR3 spans 14 amino acids. CDR1 is SGHNT and CDR2 is YYREEE in the germline V gene (reference sequence). The CDR3 bases are TGTGCCAGCAGCTTGGATTACGGGTGGGAGACCCAGTACTTC. Its translation is CASSLDYGWETQYF.

This clone was picked up a small number of times. The V and J genes are TRBV28 and TRBJ1-1; 7 bases map to TRBD1. CDR1 and CDR2 from the germline V gene are MDHEN and SYDVKM. CDR3 length equals 13 residues. V shed 5 bases and J 0 bases; nucleotides not matched to a gene: 0. The CDR3 region is CASSTGVNTEAFF. The CDR3 DNA reads TGTGCCAGCAGTACAGGGGTGAACACTGAAGCTTTCTTT.

This clone was observed a handful of times. The V call is TRBV7-8, the J call TRBJ2-3; 10 nucleotides match TRBD2. Unmatched junction bases numbered 9, after V lost 5 bases and J lost 4 bases. This CDR3 spans 16 amino acids. In germline, CDR1 is SGHVS, CDR2 FQNEAQ. The DNA for the CDR3 is TGTGCCAGCAGCGCGTTTAAGCGGGGGGGCTCAGATACGCAGTATTTT. Translation gives CASSAFKRGGSDTQYF.

The chain carries TRBV6-5 and TRBJ2-7, with 7 bases identical to TRBD2. Per the germline V gene, CDR1 is MNHEY and CDR2 is SVGAGI. The J segment lost 4 bases and the V segment lost 5 bases, leaving 8 bases of the junction unmatched. The CDR3 has 14 amino acids. Here the CDR3 DNA reads TGTGCCAGCAGTACCGGGCTAGCGGCTTACGAGCAGTACTTC. This translates into CASSTGLAAYEQYF.

The rearrangement joins TRBV9 to TRBJ2-3, with 12 bases matching TRBD2. The CDR3 has 16 residues. Germline CDR1 and CDR2: SGDLS and YYNGEE. V shed 3 bases and J 1 base; nucleotides not matched to a gene: 3. CDR3 nucleotide sequence: TGTGCCAGCAGCGCCCGGACTAGCGGGGGCACAGATACGCAGTATTTT. It translates to CASSARTSGGTDTQYF.

The V gene is TRBV28, the J gene TRBJ2-7, with 8 bases fitting TRBD1. Germline CDR1 and CDR2: MDHEN and SYDVKM. V was clipped by 8 bases and J by 6 bases; unmatched bases: 18. CDR3 length equals 16 residues. The CDR3 here is CASALRTGTLLGEQYF. The CDR3 bases are TGTGCCAGCGCCTTAAGGACAGGGACACTTCTAGGCGAGCAGTACTTC.

This chain links TRBV5-6 with TRBJ2-3, with a weak D call TRBD1 (6 bases). The CDR3 runs 16 residues. V was clipped by 3 bases and J by 4 bases, with 18 bases between them. CDR1 SGHDT and CDR2 YYEEEE come from the germline V gene. The CDR3 region has the DNA TGTGCCAGCAGCTGGTTGGGGGCGGAGAGGGCAGATACGCAGTATTTT. Residues: CASSWLGAERADTQYF.

The rearrangement links TRBV29-1 to TRBJ2-7, with TRBD2 matching over 8 bases. Germline CDR1 reads SQVTM; CDR2 reads ANQGSEA. This CDR3 is 13 amino acids long. V shed 1 base, J shed 7 bases, and the junction held 6 bases outside the gene matches. The CDR3 DNA reads as TGCAGCGTTGAAGCGGGGACTAGGGGAGAGCAGTACTTC. As protein: CSVEAGTRGEQYF.

This chain links TRBV7-6 with TRBJ1-6, with unresolved D. The ends were cut back, 5 bases at V and 5 bases at J, with 16 bases in the middle. Germline V gives CDR1 SGHVS, CDR2 FNYEAQ. The CDR3 has 16 amino acids. The CDR3 here is CASSPYRTGDNSPLHF. In DNA form, the CDR3 reads TGTGCCAGCAGCCCCTATAGGACGGGAGATAATTCACCCCTCCACTTT.